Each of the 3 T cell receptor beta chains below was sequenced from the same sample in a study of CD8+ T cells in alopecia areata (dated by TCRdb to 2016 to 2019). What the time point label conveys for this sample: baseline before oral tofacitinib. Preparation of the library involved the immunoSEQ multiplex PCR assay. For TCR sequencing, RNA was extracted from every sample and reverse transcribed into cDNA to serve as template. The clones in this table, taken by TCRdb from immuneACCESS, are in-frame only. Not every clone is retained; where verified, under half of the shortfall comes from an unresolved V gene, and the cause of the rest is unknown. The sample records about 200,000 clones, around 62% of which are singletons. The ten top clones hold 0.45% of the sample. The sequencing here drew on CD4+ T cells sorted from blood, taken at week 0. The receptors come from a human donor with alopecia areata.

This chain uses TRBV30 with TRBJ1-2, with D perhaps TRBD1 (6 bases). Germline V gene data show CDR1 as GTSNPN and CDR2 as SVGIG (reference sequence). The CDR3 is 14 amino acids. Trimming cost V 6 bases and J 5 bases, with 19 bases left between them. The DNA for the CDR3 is TGTGCCTGCCCGCGGGGGCAATCGGGGTATGGCTACACCTTC. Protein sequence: CACPRGQSGYGYTF.

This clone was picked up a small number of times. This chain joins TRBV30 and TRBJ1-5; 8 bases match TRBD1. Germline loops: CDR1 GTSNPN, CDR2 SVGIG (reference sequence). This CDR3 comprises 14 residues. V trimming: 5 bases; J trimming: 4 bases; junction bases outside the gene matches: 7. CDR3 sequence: CAWGGQGRNQPQHF. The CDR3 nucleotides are TGTGCCTGGGGAGGACAGGGAAGAAATCAGCCCCAGCATTTT.

In nucleotides, the CDR3 is TGTGCCAGCAGTGAGGTAGGGCTACAGCCCCAGCATTTT. Translating it yields CASSEVGLQPQHF. V usage is TRBV2 and J usage is TRBJ1-5; D not certain. This CDR3 has 13 residues. Looked up from germline, CDR1 is SNHLY and CDR2 is FYNNEI. With 3 bases removed from V and 7 bases from J, the gap between germline ends came to 10 bases.